These 9 T cell receptor beta chains came from one sample sequenced in a study of T cell responses to AZD1222 COVID-19 vaccine. The repertoire was sequenced with immunoSEQ multiplex PCR; TCRdb's copy has only in-frame clones and lacks some. The sample lists approximately 120,000 clones; 93% were seen once. The sequencing here drew on peripheral blood, taken on day 0 of AZD1222 vaccination. The source is an adult in good health.

The chain couples TRBV7-9 to TRBJ2-1; D gene ambiguous. Germline CDR1 SEHNR, CDR2 FQNEAQ (reference sequence). Trimming stripped 2 bases from V and 0 bases from J, with 8 bases between. This CDR3 has 15 residues. CDR3 DNA: TGTGCCAGCAGCTTAATAGGGATCTCCTACAATGAGCAGTTCTTC. Its protein product is CASSLIGISYNEQFF. The complete variable domain, with remaining parts taken from reference TRBV7-9 and TRBJ2-1, reads DTGVSQNPRHKITKRGQNVTFRCDPISEHNRLYWYRQTLGQGPEFLTYFQNEAQLEKSRLLSDRFSAERPKGSFSTLEIQRTEQGDSAMYLCASSLIGISYNEQFFGPGTRLTVL.

CDR3 nucleotide sequence: TGTGCCAGCAGCTTTTCCGGATGGAATGAAAAACTGTTTTTT. This encodes CASSFSGWNEKLFF. The chain carries TRBV5-5 and TRBJ1-4; no clear D. This CDR3 is 14 amino acids long. V gave up 2 bases and J gave up 5 bases, with 10 bases separating them. Per the germline V gene, CDR1 is SGHKS and CDR2 is YYEKEE (reference sequence).

J is TRBJ1-4 and V is TRBV2, with D unresolved. The V gene's germline CDR1 is SNHLY and CDR2 FYNNEI. V was shortened by 7 bases and J by 4 bases, with 10 bases between the two germline ends. This CDR3 is built from 13 residues. The CDR3 reads CASIRAVNEKLFF. CDR3 coding DNA: TGTGCCAGCATCCGGGCCGTTAATGAAAAACTGTTTTTT.

This rearrangement joins TRBV9 to TRBJ1-1; D is possibly TRBD1 (5 bases). Germline-derived CDR1 and CDR2 are SGDLS and YYNGEE. V shed 2 bases and J shed 6 bases, with 17 bases lying between them. This CDR3 has 15 amino acids. CDR3 residues: CASSVEWGEAAEAFF. The CDR3 DNA reads as TGTGCCAGCAGCGTTGAATGGGGGGAGGCGGCTGAAGCTTTCTTT.

The J gene is TRBJ2-1, the V gene TRBV9; a weak D match, TRBD1 (6 bases). Trimming pared 0 bases from V and 3 bases from J, leaving 10 bases between. CDR1 is SGDLS, CDR2 YYNGEE, per germline. This CDR3 has 15 residues. The CDR3 DNA is TGTGCCAGCAGCGTAGATGGGGACAACTACAATGAGCAGTTCTTC. Translated: CASSVDGDNYNEQFF.

This sequence joins TRBV11-1 and TRBJ1-1; perhaps TRBD1 as D (5 bases). The CDR3 has 14 residues. The V gene's germline CDR1 is SGHAT and CDR2 FQDESV (reference sequence). V was shortened by 5 bases and J by 5 bases, with 15 bases between the two germline ends. The CDR3 DNA reads as TGTGCCAGCAGCAAATCGGCCTCAGGGACTGAAGCTTTCTTT. Residues: CASSKSASGTEAFF. The whole variable domain, remainder taken from reference TRBV11-1 and TRBJ1-1, is EAEVAQSPRYKITEKSQAVAFWCDPISGHATLYWYRQILGQGPELLVQFQDESVVDDSQLPKDRFSAERLKGVDSTLKIQPAELGDSAMYLCASSKSASGTEAFFGQGTRLTVV.

This rearrangement joins TRBV6-6 to TRBJ2-7; TRBD2 matches at 10 bases. CDR3 length: 15 residues. The trim removed 6 bases at V and 3 bases at J, leaving 8 bases unmatched. Per the germline V gene, CDR1 is MNHNY and CDR2 is SVGAGI (reference sequence). The CDR3 DNA sequence: TGTGCCAGCAGGGGGGGACTAGCGAGAATCTACGAGCAGTACTTC. Amino acid sequence: CASRGGLARIYEQYF.

The CDR3: CAWRETGGNEAFF. CDR3 nucleotides: TGTGCCTGGAGAGAGACGGGGGGTAATGAAGCTTTCTTT. This sequence joins TRBV30 and TRBJ1-1; D is perhaps TRBD1 (5 bases). Per the germline V gene, CDR1 is GTSNPN and CDR2 is SVGIG (reference sequence). Trimming shortened V by 3 bases and J by 7 bases, and 15 bases separated the two germline ends. There are 13 residues in the CDR3.

The rearrangement uses TRBV12-3 or TRBV12-4 and TRBJ1-5; D not certain. With 4 bases removed from V and 5 bases from J, the gap between germline ends came to 9 bases. The CDR3 spans 13 residues. The CDR3 coding sequence is TGTGCCAGCAGTTATAATCGGGATCAGCCCCAGCATTTT. It encodes CASSYNRDQPQHF.